A selection of T cell receptor beta chains follows, all from one sample in a study of blood T cells in healthy people across ages. TCRdb analysed the 5' RACE reads with MiXCR anew, one entry per CDR3 protein. Of a few hundred thousand distinct CDR3 sequences listed, roughly 29% are singletons. Input material: blood. The receptors were gathered from a woman aged 70-85 years in good health. Each CDR3 is given with its conserved first and last residue. D genes are given only for firm matches. Clone size is given for some rows only: seen once, a few or many times, or a class if the clone is expanded.

>TRBD2|TRBV20-1|TRBJ2-1|few|14
CSARDPLGGDEQFF
TGCAGTGCTAGAGATCCGCTGGGAGGGGATGAGCAGTTCTTC
>TRBD2|TRBV5-5|TRBJ2-3|.|17
CASSLAGLAGGGDTQYF
TGTGCCAGCAGCTTGGCGGGACTAGCGGGAGGAGGAGATACGCAGTATTTT
>.|TRBV28|TRBJ1-6|.|14
CASRSLRNNSPLHF
TGTGCCAGCAGATCCCTGCGGAATAATTCACCCCTCCACTTT
>.|TRBV19|TRBJ2-1|.|15
CASSVSGNSYNEQFF
TGTGCCAGTAGTGTTAGCGGAAACTCCTACAATGAGCAGTTCTTC
>.|TRBV5-1|TRBJ1-4|.|14
CASRLGRDNEKLFF
TGCGCCAGCAGGCTTGGCCGAGATAATGAAAAACTGTTTTTT
>TRBD1|TRBV7-2|TRBJ2-5|many|14
CATSDRGVLETQYF
TGTGCCACCTCCGACAGGGGAGTTCTGGAGACCCAGTACTTC
>.|TRBV7-2|TRBJ2-2|.|17
CASSDPSGRLDTGELFF
TGTGCCAGCAGCGACCCTTCTGGGAGGCTGGACACCGGGGAGCTGTTTTTT
>TRBD2|TRBV20-1|TRBJ2-1|few|14
CSVRGSGSLNEQFF
TGCAGTGTTAGAGGTAGCGGGAGTCTGAATGAGCAGTTCTTC
>.|TRBV7-8|TRBJ2-2|.|16
CASSPAVGGNTGELFF
TGTGCCAGCAGCCCAGCAGTTGGGGGGAACACCGGGGAGCTGTTTTTT
>TRBD1|TRBV5-1|TRBJ1-1|many|13
CARTGVPNTEAFF
TGCGCCCGAACAGGGGTGCCGAACACTGAAGCTTTCTTT
>.|TRBV14|TRBJ2-2|few|13
CASRIQNTGELFF
TGTGCCAGCAGAATACAGAACACCGGGGAGCTGTTTTTT
>TRBD1|TRBV4-1|TRBJ1-1|few|17
CASSQSGTGETNTEAFF
TGCGCCAGCAGCCAGAGCGGGACAGGGGAGACGAACACTGAAGCTTTCTTT
>.|TRBV3-1|TRBJ2-3|few|15
CASSQRARRTDTQYF
TGTGCCAGCAGCCAAAGAGCTAGACGCACAGATACGCAGTATTTT
>TRBD2|TRBV9|TRBJ2-3|.|13
CASSSTGLSTQYF
TGTGCCAGCAGTTCCACGGGACTATCAACGCAGTATTTT
>.|TRBV20-1|TRBJ2-7|.|14
CSAPRIGTGGEQYF
TGCAGTGCTCCAAGGATTGGCACCGGGGGCGAGCAGTACTTC
>.|TRBV7-2|TRBJ2-6|.|17
CASSLVGSGSGANVLTF
TGTGCCAGCAGCTTAGTAGGTTCGGGGTCTGGGGCCAACGTCCTGACTTTC
>TRBD2|TRBV12-3/TRBV12-4|TRBJ2-5|.|17
CASSGPGTSGVQETQYF
TGTGCCAGCAGTGGCCCAGGGACTAGCGGAGTTCAAGAGACCCAGTACTTC
>TRBD1|TRBV5-1|TRBJ2-7|few|15
CASSFRQGSSGEQYF
TGCGCCAGCAGCTTTCGACAGGGAAGTTCGGGCGAGCAGTACTTC
>.|TRBV28|TRBJ1-2|few|12
CASSYGQLGYTF
TGTGCCAGCAGTTACGGCCAGTTAGGCTACACCTTC
>.|TRBV28|TRBJ2-5|few|17
CASSLFPRDPRRETQYF
TGTGCCAGCAGTTTATTCCCCCGGGACCCCCGGCGGGAGACCCAGTACTTC
>.|TRBV14|TRBJ2-5|.|17
CASSQGFGTWPKETQYF
TGTGCCAGCAGCCAAGGGTTTGGGACTTGGCCCAAAGAGACCCAGTACTTC
>TRBD1|TRBV6-5|TRBJ2-4|.|16
CASSYSYYQGANIQYF
TGTGCCAGCAGTTACTCGTACTACCAGGGGGCGAACATTCAGTACTTC
>TRBD2|TRBV7-2|TRBJ2-7|.|14
CASSFRLAGYEQYF
TGTGCCAGCAGCTTCAGACTAGCGGGTTACGAGCAGTACTTC
>.|TRBV29-1|TRBJ2-4|few|14
CSVEGRGTKNIQYF
TGCAGCGTTGAAGGGCGTGGAACCAAAAACATTCAGTACTTC
>.|TRBV7-9|TRBJ2-5|.|18
CASSLARGQGRYQETQYF
TGCGCCAGCAGCTTAGCCCGGGGGCAGGGGCGGTACCAAGAGACCCAGTACTTC
>.|TRBV10-3|TRBJ2-1|.|15
CAIGGFGTVINEQFF
TGTGCCATCGGGGGGTTCGGGACCGTCATAAATGAGCAGTTCTTC
>.|TRBV10-3|TRBJ1-1|once|12
CATGTGYAEAFF
TGTGCCACCGGAACGGGGTACGCTGAAGCTTTCTTT